What follows is one T cell receptor beta chain and its context. The ends lost 0 bases at V and 2 bases at J; junction bases unmatched: 6. CDR1 and CDR2 (germline): MGHRA, YSYEKL. The CDR3 loop spans 16 amino acids. This record comes from a study of blood T cell repertoires in COVID-19. Study details: Samples representing acute and convalescent COVID-19 were sourced from the United States, Italy and Spain.

Some clones are missing from TCRdb's copy, which holds only in-frame ones; the method was immunoSEQ multiplex PCR. Found here are about 70,000 clones, 80% of them singletons; the top ten hold over 15%. This sequence was found in an older man who had recovered from COVID-19. The chain couples TRBV4-1 to TRBJ1-2; 7 bases agree with TRBD1. Sequencing input: peripheral blood. CDR3 coding DNA: TGCGCCAGCAGCCAAGATGACAGGGTCGGGAACTATGGCTACACCTTC. It codes for CASSQDDRVGNYGYTF.